This passage covers 28 T cell receptor beta chains from one sample sequenced in a study of technical replicates of blood from several donors. Profiling relied on immunoSEQ multiplex PCR, and the TCRdb table lists in-frame clones only, not all of them. This table has tens of thousands of clones, roughly nine tenths appearing once. Sequencing used PBMCs. The receptor source for this set is a human donor in good health. Some clones in this sample may be carry-over from other donors' samples.

The J gene is TRBJ1-2, the V gene TRBV5-1; the match to TRBD1 covers 8 bases. CDR3 length equals 14 residues. Germline V CDR1 and CDR2: SGHRS, YFSETQ. The junction had 3 bases not matched to a gene; V was cut back by 0 bases and J by 5 bases. In DNA, the CDR3 is TGCGCCAGCAGCTTGGGGACAGGGTGGTATGGCTACACCTTC. Its translation: CASSLGTGWYGYTF.

The genes are TRBV30 and TRBJ1-5; perhaps TRBD1 as D (6 bases). V was trimmed by 1 base and J by 4 bases, leaving 14 bases between them. CDR3 length equals 15 residues. Per germline, CDR1 GTSNPN and CDR2 SVGIG (reference sequence). CDR3 DNA sequence: TGTGCCTGGAGTGCTCGAGGGGGGGGAAATCAGCCCCAGCATTTT. Translating it yields CAWSARGGGNQPQHF. The full variable domain, in which reference TRBV30 and TRBJ1-5 provide the parts outside the CDR3, is SQTIHQWPATLVQPVGSPLSLECTVEGTSNPNLYWYRQAAGRGLQLLFYSVGIGQISSEVPQNLSASRPQDRQFILSSKKLLLSDSGFYLCAWSARGGGNQPQHFGDGTRLSIL.

The gene calls are TRBV7-9 and TRBJ1-2; D may be TRBD1 (5 bases). The germline V and J ends were trimmed by 2 bases and 3 bases, with 7 bases remaining between them. There are 13 residues in the CDR3. Germline V gives CDR1 SEHNR, CDR2 FQNEAQ (reference sequence). The CDR3 loop is CASSLWGDYGYTF. CDR3 bases: TGTGCCAGCAGCTTATGGGGGGACTATGGCTACACCTTC.

The chain combines TRBV7-9 with TRBJ2-5; 9 nucleotides align to TRBD2. J was trimmed by 2 bases and V by 2 bases; bases with no gene match: 9. Germline values: CDR1 SEHNR, CDR2 FQNEAQ (reference sequence). The CDR3 extends over 17 amino acids. The CDR3 protein is CASSLRAGRGGQETQYF. The CDR3, as DNA: TGTGCCAGCAGCTTACGGGCAGGGCGGGGGGGGCAAGAGACCCAGTACTTC.

This chain joins TRBV7-9 and TRBJ1-2; no firm D call. Trimming shortened V by 5 bases and J by 8 bases, and 18 bases separated the two germline ends. The CDR3 consists of 14 residues. CDR1 and CDR2 from the germline V gene are SEHNR and FQNEAQ (reference sequence). The CDR3: CASSPFEGGSGYTF. The CDR3 nucleotides are TGTGCCAGCAGCCCTTTCGAGGGCGGCTCGGGCTACACCTTC.

The V call is TRBV2, the J call TRBJ1-2; the D gene is possibly TRBD1 (5 bases). The CDR3 has 13 amino acids. Trimming stripped 3 bases from V and 10 bases from J, with 15 bases between. Germline values: CDR1 SNHLY, CDR2 FYNNEI. The CDR3 coding sequence is TGTGCCAGCAGTGAGGGGCGGGACGGATACTACACCTTC. Protein product: CASSEGRDGYYTF.

The V call is TRBV7-2, the J call TRBJ1-4; D gene ambiguous. Germline CDR1 SGHTA, CDR2 FQGNSA. Trimming pared 5 bases from V and 0 bases from J, leaving 13 bases between. CDR3 length: 16 amino acids. CDR3 region: CASSPWSGPTNEKLFF. Written as DNA, the CDR3 is TGTGCCAGCAGCCCCTGGTCAGGCCCAACTAATGAAAAACTGTTTTTT.

The chain joins TRBV2 to TRBJ2-1; TRBD2 matches 7 bases. The CDR3 spans 14 residues. CDR1 is SNHLY, CDR2 FYNNEI, per germline. Trimming removed 8 bases from V and 5 bases from J; junction bases left unmatched: 9. CDR3 residues: CASSGTTSHNEQFF. The CDR3 nucleotides read TGTGCCAGCTCAGGGACTACCTCTCACAATGAGCAGTTCTTC.

The chain couples TRBV10-3 to TRBJ1-5, with D possibly being TRBD1 (5 bases). CDR3 length equals 13 residues. Germline V lookup: CDR1 ENHRY, CDR2 SYGVKD. V lost 3 bases and J 9 bases, leaving 12 bases between the germline ends. The CDR3 DNA reads as TGTGCCATCAGTGAACAGGTCGCTGGGCCCCAGCATTTT. This translates into CAISEQVAGPQHF.

This clone was picked up one time. The V call is TRBV11-3, the J call TRBJ1-1; D is uncertain. The CDR3 is made up of 13 amino acids. V was shortened by 5 bases and J by 7 bases, with 14 bases between the two germline ends. The germline V gene encodes CDR1 SGHNT and CDR2 YENEEA. CDR3 nucleotide sequence: TGTGCCAGCAGCACAGATATTGCGGGTGAAGCTTTCTTT. Amino acid sequence: CASSTDIAGEAFF.

V and J are TRBV7-9 and TRBJ2-7, with D perhaps matching TRBD1 (6 bases). Germline lookup yields CDR1 SEHNR and CDR2 FQNEAQ (reference sequence). V lost 7 bases and J lost 7, with 17 bases in between. The length of the CDR3 is 13 residues. Written as DNA, the CDR3 is TGTGCCAGCACCAAAGGGAAGGGGGATGAGCAGTACTTC. It specifies CASTKGKGDEQYF.

The V and J genes are TRBV2 and TRBJ2-7, with D perhaps TRBD1 (5 bases). The germline V gene has CDR1 SNHLY and CDR2 FYNNEI. V was pared by 3 bases and J by 2 bases, with 11 bases between. This CDR3 contains 14 residues. The DNA of the CDR3 is TGTGCCAGCAGTGATAGGGCAGGGACCTACGAGCAGTACTTC. Its protein product is CASSDRAGTYEQYF. The variable domain in full, completed from reference TRBV2 and TRBJ2-7, reads EPEVTQTPSHQVTQMGQEVILRCVPISNHLYFYWYRQILGQKVEFLVSFYNNEISEKSEIFDDQFSVERPDGSNFTLKIRSTKLEDSAMYFCASSDRAGTYEQYFGPGTRLTVT.

The chain carries TRBV6-5 and TRBJ1-4; no firm D call. Trimming removed 4 bases at V and 1 base at J, with 7 bases between. Germline CDR1 reads MNHEY; CDR2 reads SVGAGI. CDR3 length equals 14 residues. The CDR3 sequence: CASSLAGTNEKLFF. Written as DNA, the CDR3 is TGTGCCAGCAGTTTGGCAGGAACTAATGAAAAACTGTTTTTT.

The chain has TRBV4-1 and TRBJ2-1; 10 nucleotides agree with TRBD1. Germline CDR1 MGHRA, CDR2 YSYEKL. J gave up 5 bases and V 5 bases, and 6 bases lay outside the gene matches. The CDR3 is made up of 15 amino acids. As DNA, the CDR3 is TGCGCCAGCAGCAAGCCGGGACAGGGGAACAATGAGCAGTTCTTC. It is translated as CASSKPGQGNNEQFF.

This chain joins TRBV23-1 and TRBJ2-2, with D perhaps matching TRBD1 (6 bases). TRBV23-1 is an ORF, with its function uncertain. V dropped 9 bases and J dropped 0 bases, with 8 bases sitting between them. The CDR3 contains 13 residues. CDR3: CARGDTNTGELFF. In nucleotides, the CDR3 is TGCGCCAGGGGGGACACGAACACCGGGGAGCTGTTTTTT.

CDR3 loop: CASSRDGYTF. The DNA for the CDR3 is TGCGCCAGCAGCAGGGATGGCTACACCTTC. The V call is TRBV10-1, the J call TRBJ1-2; tentative D call: TRBD1 (5 bases). Germline CDR1 and CDR2: WNHNN and SYGVQD (reference sequence). The germline V and J ends were trimmed by 6 bases and 6 bases, with 5 bases remaining between them. This CDR3 is built from 10 residues.

The V call is TRBV7-7, the J call TRBJ2-7; TRBD2 agrees at 9 bases. The junction had 12 bases not matched to a gene; V was cut back by 5 bases and J by 7 bases. There are 15 residues in the CDR3. Per germline, CDR1 SSHAT and CDR2 FNYEAQ (reference sequence). In DNA form, the CDR3 reads TGTGCCAGCAGCCCCCAGGGACTAGCCGCGGAGGAGCAGTACTTC. Residues: CASSPQGLAAEEQYF. The full variable domain, completed using reference TRBV7-7 and TRBJ2-7, is GAGVSQSPRYKVTKRGQDVTLRCDPISSHATLYWYQQALGQGPEFLTYFNYEAQPDKSGLPSDRFSAERPEGSISTLTIQRTEQRDSAMYRCASSPQGLAAEEQYFGPGTRLTVT.

The rearrangement joins TRBV6-1 to TRBJ2-1; 7 bases fit TRBD2. Germline lookup yields CDR1 MNHNS and CDR2 SASEGT. The CDR3 has 16 amino acids. J was trimmed by 6 bases and V by 0 bases; bases with no gene match: 8. The CDR3 DNA reads TGTGCCAGCAGTGAAGCGTTGCCTAGCGGAGGCAATGAGCAGTTCTTC. Protein: CASSEALPSGGNEQFF.

The V and J genes are TRBV4-3 and TRBJ1-1; TRBD1 matches at 7 bases. CDR1 and CDR2 (germline): LGHNA, YSLEER. The V gene end was trimmed by 1 base and the J gene end by 6 bases; junction bases not matched to a gene: 11. This CDR3 comprises 16 residues. The CDR3 coding sequence is TGCGCCAGCAGCCAAGGGACAGGACCGCGGGGGGCTGAAGCTTTCTTT. This translates into CASSQGTGPRGAEAFF.

The gene calls are TRBV7-2 and TRBJ2-1; D not certain. This CDR3 spans 15 amino acids. The V gene lost 5 bases and the J gene lost 4 bases, with 15 bases spanning the gap. Germline values: CDR1 SGHTA, CDR2 FQGNSA. DNA of the CDR3: TGTGCCAGCAGCCTGCTTGCCCTAAATTACAATGAGCAGTTCTTC. Its translation: CASSLLALNYNEQFF.

Regarding this clone: Germline is not matched at one junction end, which may reflect a read error. The rearrangement uses TRBV5-4 and TRBJ2-5; TRBD2 is a possible D gene (6 bases). This CDR3 region has 12 residues. In germline, CDR1 is SGHNT, CDR2 YYREEE (reference sequence). This CDR3 reads CASSLRGTITNF. The CDR3 bases are TGTGCCAGCAGCTTGCGGGGGACGATTACAAACTTC.

V is TRBV19 and J is TRBJ1-1; D uncertain. V was clipped by 3 bases and J by 0 bases, with 8 bases between them. CDR3 length equals 14 residues. Germline V gives CDR1 LNHDA, CDR2 SQIVND (reference sequence). The CDR3 spells CASSIYSMNTEAFF. The CDR3 DNA sequence: TGTGCCAGTAGTATTTACAGCATGAACACTGAAGCTTTCTTT. Full variable domain (rest looked up from reference TRBV19 and TRBJ1-1): DGGITQSPKYLFRKEGQNVTLSCEQNLNHDAMYWYRQDPGQGLRLIYYSQIVNDFQKGDIAEGYSVSREKKESFPLTVTSAQKNPTAFYLCASSIYSMNTEAFFGQGTRLTVV.

The chain carries TRBV18 and TRBJ2-5; TRBD2 matches 11 bases. The V and J ends lost 6 bases and 1 base, in that order; junction bases with no gene match: 7. The CDR3 extends over 16 amino acids. Germline CDR1 and CDR2: KGHSH and LQKENI. As DNA, the CDR3 is TGTGCCAGCTCTCCATCGCTAGCGGGGGGCCAAGAGACCCAGTACTTC. Translation gives CASSPSLAGGQETQYF.

The chain combines TRBV6-1 with TRBJ2-7; TRBD1 might be the D (6 bases). There are 15 residues in the CDR3. Trimming pared 6 bases from V and 4 bases from J, leaving 19 bases between. CDR1 and CDR2 from the germline V gene are MNHNS and SASEGT. Here the CDR3 reads CASRSTGRQGYEQYF. The CDR3 nucleotides are TGTGCCAGCAGGTCGACAGGCCGCCAGGGATACGAGCAGTACTTC.

This clone was detected once. V gene TRBV6-6 combines with J gene TRBJ1-1; 7 nucleotides align to TRBD1. The CDR3 totals 14 residues. Germline CDR1 and CDR2: MNHNY and SVGAGI (reference sequence). V gave up 7 bases and J gave up 2 bases; unmatched junction bases: 7. The CDR3 DNA reads as TGTGCCAGCAATCCGGGACAGAGAAACACTGAAGCTTTCTTT. It yields the protein CASNPGQRNTEAFF.

This chain connects TRBV23-1 to TRBJ1-1, with a possible D match to TRBD1 (6 bases). TRBV23-1 belongs to the ORF category, with a function that is uncertain. V was pared by 3 bases and J by 1 base, with 9 bases between. The CDR3 totals 14 residues. CDR3 amino acids: CASSQVTGNTEAFF. The DNA of the CDR3 is TGCGCCAGCAGTCAGGTGACAGGGAACACTGAAGCTTTCTTT.

The chain employs TRBV5-4 and TRBJ1-1; the D gene is possibly TRBD1 (6 bases). The CDR3 length is 14 residues. The V and J ends lost 4 bases and 0 bases respectively, with 10 bases between them. CDR1 is SGHNT and CDR2 is YYREEE in the germline V gene (reference sequence). Here the CDR3 DNA reads TGTGCCAGCAGCGCGGACAGCTTGAACACTGAAGCTTTCTTT. This sequence encodes CASSADSLNTEAFF.

This rearrangement joins TRBV7-2 to TRBJ2-1; 11 positions match TRBD2. Losses at the gene ends were 2 bases for V and 9 bases for J; bases not matched to a gene: 15. CDR3 size: 18 residues. Germline lookup yields CDR1 SGHTA and CDR2 FQGNSA. The CDR3, as DNA: TGTGCCAGCAGCTTAAGTATTATGTCGCTAGCGGGAGGTAGTGAGCAGTTCTTC. Translation gives CASSLSIMSLAGGSEQFF.